The 27 T cell receptor beta chains in this list originate from one sample, sequenced in a study of blood T cell repertoires in COVID-19. TCRdb's table, derived via immunoSEQ multiplex PCR, lists solely in-frame clones and lacks some. This sample has about 190,000 clones, with roughly 90% found just once. Sequencing was performed on peripheral blood. These TCRs come from a woman aged 35 to 49 who had recovered from COVID-19.

Only a few counts were recorded for this clone. The chain combines TRBV27 with TRBJ1-6; possibly TRBD1 for D (5 bases). The CDR3 spans 15 residues. Deletions cut 3 bases from V and 7 bases from J, with 13 bases between. Germline loops: CDR1 MNHEY, CDR2 SMNVEV (reference sequence). For the CDR3, the DNA is TGTGCCAGCAGTTTTGGGTGGGAGGGGAATTCACCCCTCCACTTT. Residues: CASSFGWEGNSPLHF.

The J gene is TRBJ1-1, the V gene TRBV30; 10 nucleotides line up with TRBD1. The V and J ends lost 3 bases and 4 bases, in that order; junction bases with no gene match: 5. The CDR3 covers 14 residues. In germline, CDR1 is GTSNPN, CDR2 SVGIG (reference sequence). CDR3 region: CAWSRDRGGTEAFF. In nucleotides, the CDR3 is TGTGCCTGGAGCCGGGACAGGGGAGGCACTGAAGCTTTCTTT. The variable domain in full, completed from reference TRBV30 and TRBJ1-1, reads SQTIHQWPATLVQPVGSPLSLECTVEGTSNPNLYWYRQAAGRGLQLLFYSVGIGQISSEVPQNLSASRPQDRQFILSSKKLLLSDSGFYLCAWSRDRGGTEAFFGQGTRLTVV.

This chain links TRBV6-5 with TRBJ1-5; weak D call: TRBD1 (5 bases). The V and J ends lost 6 bases and 5 bases respectively, with 11 bases between them. Germline V gene sequence: CDR1 MNHEY, CDR2 SVGAGI. This CDR3 has 13 residues. CDR3 loop: CASSRLGDQPQHF. The DNA of the CDR3 is TGTGCCAGCAGCCGCCTAGGGGATCAGCCCCAGCATTTT.

The V gene is TRBV27, the J gene TRBJ1-3, with a possible D match to TRBD1 (5 bases). In germline, CDR1 is MNHEY, CDR2 SMNVEV (reference sequence). V lost 5 bases, J lost 4 bases, and 15 bases lay in between. This CDR3 region has 15 residues. CDR3 in amino acids: CASSPAGGSGNTIYF. The DNA for the CDR3 is TGTGCCAGCAGTCCAGCGGGGGGTTCAGGAAACACCATATATTTT.

V gene TRBV19 combines with J gene TRBJ2-1, with TRBD1 matching over 9 bases. This CDR3 comprises 14 residues. Trimming removed 8 bases from V and 4 bases from J; junction bases left unmatched: 6. Germline CDR1 is LNHDA and CDR2 is SQIVND (reference sequence). The CDR3 is CASWTGANYNEQFF. In DNA, the CDR3 is TGTGCCAGTTGGACAGGGGCTAATTACAATGAGCAGTTCTTC.

This clone was detected once. This chain links TRBV6-5 with TRBJ2-7; the D gene is possibly TRBD2 (5 bases). Germline V CDR1 and CDR2: MNHEY, SVGAGI. V dropped 6 bases and J dropped 0 bases, with 12 bases sitting between them. There are 14 residues in the CDR3. DNA of the CDR3: TGTGCCAGCAGCGCCGAGGGCCCCTCCTACGAGCAGTACTTC. Translated: CASSAEGPSYEQYF.

The rearrangement links TRBV28 to TRBJ2-1, with 7 positions matching TRBD2. CDR1 is MDHEN and CDR2 is SYDVKM in the germline V gene. CDR3 length equals 15 residues. Losses at the gene ends were 8 bases for V and 0 bases for J; bases not matched to a gene: 7. CDR3 DNA sequence: TGTGCCAGCGTTGGAGCGGGGAGCTCCTACAATGAGCAGTTCTTC. This sequence encodes CASVGAGSSYNEQFF.

The V gene is TRBV5-1, the J gene TRBJ1-2, with TRBD1 matching over 11 bases. This CDR3 comprises 14 residues. The germline V gene has CDR1 SGHRS and CDR2 YFSETQ. Trimming cost V 4 bases and J 3 bases; bases outside gene matches: 2. For the CDR3, the DNA is TGCGCCAGCAGCGAGGACAGGGGGCACTATGGCTACACCTTC. This gives the protein CASSEDRGHYGYTF.

This sequence joins TRBV19 and TRBJ1-6, with 9 bases matching TRBD1. Trimming at V came to 5 bases and at J to 3 bases, leaving 2 bases not matched to a gene. Germline values: CDR1 LNHDA, CDR2 SQIVND (reference sequence). The CDR3 is made up of 15 amino acids. The CDR3 DNA follows: TGTGCCAGTAGTCCGACAGGGGGCTATAATTCACCCCTCCACTTT. It translates to CASSPTGGYNSPLHF.

The chain joins TRBV5-5 to TRBJ2-1, with TRBD2 identical over 7 bases. This CDR3 contains 15 residues. Trimming removed 2 bases from V and 4 bases from J; junction bases left unmatched: 6. In germline, CDR1 is SGHKS, CDR2 YYEKEE (reference sequence). The CDR3 protein is CASSFLAERYNEQFF. The CDR3, as DNA: TGTGCCAGCAGCTTCCTAGCGGAGAGATACAATGAGCAGTTCTTC.

This clone was counted a few times. The V call is TRBV15, the J call TRBJ1-4; no clear D gene. This CDR3 has 15 residues. Trimming took off 0 bases at V and 8 bases at J, with 13 bases between the two ends. From germline, CDR1 is LNHNV and CDR2 YYDKDF (reference sequence). CDR3 loop: CATSRDMSRGEKLFF. The CDR3 nucleotides are TGTGCCACCAGCAGAGATATGTCCCGGGGAGAAAAACTGTTTTTT.

The CDR3 DNA reads as TGTGCCTGGAGTGTAAACAGGGGTGACTATGGCTACACCTTC. Protein product: CAWSVNRGDYGYTF. V and J are TRBV30 and TRBJ1-2; TRBD1 aligns across 7 bases. Trimming cost V 0 bases and J 3 bases; bases outside gene matches: 4. Germline V gene lookup returns CDR1 GTSNPN and CDR2 SVGIG (reference sequence). CDR3 length equals 14 residues.

This chain connects TRBV28 to TRBJ1-1; TRBD1 aligns across 7 bases. The length of the CDR3 is 14 residues. V lost 8 bases and J lost 0; bases outside the gene matches: 6. Per germline, CDR1 MDHEN and CDR2 SYDVKM. The CDR3 DNA sequence: TGTGCCAGCCGGGCAGGGGGGATGAACACTGAAGCTTTCTTT. Translating gives CASRAGGMNTEAFF.

The genes are TRBV5-8 and TRBJ2-3; D call uncertain. Germline V lookup: CDR1 SGHTS, CDR2 YDEGEE. The germline V and J ends were trimmed by 5 bases and 2 bases, with 12 bases remaining between them. This CDR3 region has 14 residues. CDR3 residues: CASRPTTLTDTQYF. The CDR3 region has the DNA TGTGCCAGCAGGCCCACGACTCTCACAGATACGCAGTATTTT.

The V call is TRBV2, the J call TRBJ2-3; a possible D gene is TRBD1 (6 bases). V was clipped by 6 bases and J by 2 bases, with 15 bases between them. CDR1 and CDR2 from the germline V gene are SNHLY and FYNNEI. The CDR3 length is 15 residues. The CDR3 is CASRADRSFTDTQYF. The CDR3 DNA follows: TGTGCCAGCAGGGCTGACAGGTCTTTCACAGATACGCAGTATTTT.

The chain is built from TRBV30 and TRBJ1-4; 7 positions agree with TRBD1. The ends lost 2 bases at V and 5 bases at J; junction bases unmatched: 5. Looked up from germline, CDR1 is GTSNPN and CDR2 is SVGIG (reference sequence). There are 14 residues in the CDR3. For the CDR3, the DNA is TGTGCCTGGAGTCCGGGACAGCCAAATGAAAAACTGTTTTTT. Encoded protein: CAWSPGQPNEKLFF.

The CDR3 region is CASSSGGGYGGTQYF. The CDR3 nucleotides are TGTGCCAGCAGCTCCGGCGGAGGGTATGGAGGGACCCAGTACTTC. The V and J genes are TRBV14 and TRBJ2-5; maybe TRBD2 (6 bases). The CDR3 sequence is 15 residues long. Germline V lookup: CDR1 SGHDN, CDR2 FVKESK. V shed 5 bases and J shed 7 bases, with 20 bases lying between them.

The chain recombines TRBV19 with TRBJ1-5; no clear D gene. The CDR3 contains 14 residues. From germline, CDR1 is LNHDA and CDR2 SQIVND (reference sequence). V lost 4 bases, J lost 3 bases, and 10 bases lay in between. The CDR3 sequence: CASSKDSYNQPQHF. As DNA, the CDR3 is TGTGCCAGTAGTAAGGACTCTTACAATCAGCCCCAGCATTTT.

The chain couples TRBV7-9 to TRBJ2-7, with TRBD1 matching 11 bases. Germline V CDR1 and CDR2: SEHNR, FQNEAQ (reference sequence). V lost 5 bases to trimming and J lost 5 bases; unmatched junction nucleotides: 2. The length of the CDR3 is 13 residues. In nucleotides, the CDR3 is TGTGCCAGCAGCGGACAGGGGGCAGACGAGCAGTACTTC. Encoded protein: CASSGQGADEQYF.

This chain uses TRBV20-1 with TRBJ2-1; D remains unclear. The CDR3 totals 11 residues. From germline, CDR1 is DFQATT and CDR2 SNEGSKA (reference sequence). V was trimmed by 2 bases and J by 8 bases, leaving 7 bases between them. In nucleotides, the CDR3 is TGCAGTGCTAGATTTACTTATGAGCAGTTCTTC. Amino acids: CSARFTYEQFF.

V gene TRBV7-2 combines with J gene TRBJ2-5; weak D call: TRBD2 (6 bases). V shed 0 bases and J shed 5 bases, with 10 bases lying between them. Germline V gene sequence: CDR1 SGHTA, CDR2 FQGNSA. The CDR3 has 14 residues. The CDR3 nucleotides read TGTGCCAGCAGCTTAGCGGGAGGATGGGAGACCCAGTACTTC. This codes for CASSLAGGWETQYF. The full variable domain, in which reference TRBV7-2 and TRBJ2-5 provide the parts outside the CDR3, is GAGVSQSPSNKVTEKGKDVELRCDPISGHTALYWYRQSLGQGLEFLIYFQGNSAPDKSGLPSDRFSAERTGGSVSTLTIQRTQQEDSAVYLCASSLAGGWETQYFGPGTRLLVL.

The genes are TRBV11-2 and TRBJ1-2, with TRBD1 matching 8 bases. J lost 6 bases, V lost 7 bases, and 10 bases had no gene match. The germline V gene encodes CDR1 SGHAT and CDR2 FQNNGV. The CDR3 sequence is 14 residues long. The CDR3 nucleotides read TGTGCCAGCACCCTCCAGGGGGCGGGTAATGGCTACACCTTC. Translating gives CASTLQGAGNGYTF.

The CDR3 is CASSSQGNTGELFF. The DNA of the CDR3 is TGTGCCAGTAGTAGTCAGGGAAACACCGGGGAGCTGTTTTTT. The chain employs TRBV19 and TRBJ2-2, with a weak D call TRBD1 (5 bases). Between the trimmed V and J ends, which lost 4 bases and 2 bases, there was a span of 8 bases. CDR1 and CDR2 (germline): LNHDA, SQIVND (reference sequence). The CDR3 contains 14 residues.

V usage is TRBV29-1 and J usage is TRBJ2-1; a weak D match, TRBD1 (6 bases). The ends were cut back, 5 bases at V and 0 bases at J, with 11 bases in the middle. The CDR3 has 14 amino acids. CDR1 is SQVTM and CDR2 is ANQGSEA in the germline V gene. The CDR3 DNA sequence: TGCAGCGTTCGTAAAGGGGGCTCCTACAATGAGCAGTTCTTC. Translated, it gives CSVRKGGSYNEQFF.

The chain combines TRBV12-5 with TRBJ2-7; 14 bases align to TRBD2. The CDR3 extends over 19 amino acids. The trim removed 1 base at V and 3 bases at J, leaving 11 bases unmatched. Per the germline V gene, CDR1 is LGHNT and CDR2 is FRNRAP. The CDR3 nucleotides are TGTGCTAGTGGTTTGGATAACCTTAGACTAGCGGGAGGGCACTACGAGCAGTACTTC. It specifies CASGLDNLRLAGGHYEQYF.

The chain combines TRBV6-5 with TRBJ2-7; maybe TRBD1 (6 bases). This CDR3 has 13 residues. V was pared by 5 bases and J by 6 bases, with 14 bases between. Germline loops: CDR1 MNHEY, CDR2 SVGAGI. CDR3 protein: CASSQGSSSEQYF. The CDR3 DNA reads TGTGCCAGCAGTCAGGGGTCTTCAAGCGAGCAGTACTTC.

This clone showed up just once. The V call is TRBV9, the J call TRBJ2-1; 14 bases fit TRBD2. Germline V lookup: CDR1 SGDLS, CDR2 YYNGEE. CDR3 size: 19 residues. The V and J ends lost 3 bases and 5 bases, in that order; junction bases with no gene match: 13. CDR3 region: CASSEEGLAGVGGNNEQFF. CDR3 DNA: TGTGCCAGCAGCGAGGAGGGACTAGCGGGAGTTGGGGGCAACAATGAGCAGTTCTTC.